The rows below give T cell receptor beta chains drawn from one sample of a study of blood T cells in healthy people across ages. TCRdb re-called the 5' RACE reads with MiXCR, one entry per CDR3 protein. The repertoire consists of about 1.7 million distinct CDR3 sequences, with 28% occurring once and the leading ten covering 7.7%. Source material: blood. The receptors here all came from a woman younger than 45 in good health. Both conserved end residues are part of each CDR3. The D gene is left open where the match is weak. A clone size is listed for some rows: how often the clone was seen (once, few, many), or a class if it is expanded.

abundance,v_gene,j_gene,d_gene,CDR3nt,CDR3aa
-,TRBV28,TRBJ2-3,TRBD1,TGTGCCAGCAGTTTATTAGGGGGCAACACAGATACGCAGTATTTT,CASSLLGGNTDTQYF
-,TRBV20-1,TRBJ2-7,-,TGCAGTGCTAGGAGGGACACCTCCTACGAGCAGTACTTC,CSARRDTSYEQYF
-,TRBV20-1,TRBJ2-3,TRBD2,TGCAGTGCTAGACCTGGACTAGCGGAATCAGATACGCAGTATTTT,CSARPGLAESDTQYF
once,TRBV20-1,TRBJ2-1,TRBD1,TGCAGTGCGGCAAAAATCGGGACAGAAGTGGATGAGCAGTTCTTC,CSAAKIGTEVDEQFF
few,TRBV7-2,TRBJ2-3,-,TGTGCCAGCAGCTTCCAGGGTAGGACAGATACGCAGTATTTT,CASSFQGRTDTQYF
-,TRBV14,TRBJ1-4,-,TGTGCCAGCAGCCAAGATCTTGTAAGATCCAATGAAAAACTGTTTTTT,CASSQDLVRSNEKLFF
few,TRBV3-1,TRBJ2-5,TRBD2,TGTGCCAGCAGCCCCAGGGGACTAGCCCTCATGGAGCAGTACTTC,CASSPRGLALMEQYF
-,TRBV20-1,TRBJ1-1,-,TGCAGCGCAGCGTCCTTCTCCACTGAAGCTTTCTTT,CSAASFSTEAFF
few,TRBV7-2,TRBJ2-7,TRBD2,TGTGCCAGCAGCCGACAGCGGGAGGAGGCCCAGTACTTC,CASSRQREEAQYF
-,TRBV10-3,TRBJ2-7,-,TGTGCCATCAGTAAATCGCCGCCTTACGAGCAGTACTTC,CAISKSPPYEQYF
few,TRBV4-1,TRBJ1-5,-,TGCGCCAGCAGCCAAGCCGCCGGGACGGCCTATAGCAATCAGCCCCAGCATTTT,CASSQAAGTAYSNQPQHF
few,TRBV25-1,TRBJ2-3,-,TGTGCCAGCAGTGACGCGGGGCGGGGCCACACAGATACGCAGTATTTT,CASSDAGRGHTDTQYF
many,TRBV7-2,TRBJ1-4,-,TGTGCCAGCAGCTCCGACAGTACTAATGAAAAACTGTTTTTT,CASSSDSTNEKLFF
-,TRBV20-1,TRBJ2-3,TRBD2,TGCAGTGCTAGGGGAGGGCTCAGCACAGATACGCAGTATTTT,CSARGGLSTDTQYF
few,TRBV18,TRBJ1-5,TRBD1,TGTGCCAGCTCGTATAGGACAGGGGCGGGGGGCAATCAGCCCCAGCATTTT,CASSYRTGAGGNQPQHF
-,TRBV12-5,TRBJ2-7,-,TGTGCTAGTGGTTTGACCGGCAGGTCGTCCTACGAGCAGTACTTC,CASGLTGRSSYEQYF
many,TRBV5-1,TRBJ2-7,-,TGCGCCAGCAGGGCCGACTCCTACGAGCAGTACTTC,CASRADSYEQYF
few,TRBV24-1,TRBJ2-3,TRBD2,TGTACCACCAGTGATCCCCGGACTAGCGGAGATACGCAGTATTTT,CTTSDPRTSGDTQYF
-,TRBV19,TRBJ2-1,TRBD2,TGTGCCAGTAGTATGGCCGGGACTATAACGGTCAATGAGCAGTTCTTC,CASSMAGTITVNEQFF
-,TRBV5-1,TRBJ2-3,TRBD1,TGCGCCAGCAGCTTTGGCCCGGGACAGGGTACAGATACGCAGTATTTT,CASSFGPGQGTDTQYF
many,TRBV10-3,TRBJ2-5,TRBD2,TGTGCCGCTTGGGCGGGAGTATCTCAAGAGACCCAGTACTTC,CAAWAGVSQETQYF
many,TRBV25-1,TRBJ2-5,-,TGTGCCAGCAGTGAAGCGAGACGGAGTCTACAAGAGACCCAGTACTTC,CASSEARRSLQETQYF
few,TRBV4-1,TRBJ2-7,-,TGCGCCAGCAGCCAAGAGTGGAGCTCCCACGAGCAGTACTTC,CASSQEWSSHEQYF
many,TRBV7-9,TRBJ2-7,TRBD1,TGTGCCAGCAGCGGTTCATGGGACAGGGTCTACGAGCAGTACTTC,CASSGSWDRVYEQYF
-,TRBV3-1,TRBJ2-1,-,TGTGCCAGCAGCCAAGTGCAATACAATGAGCAGTTCTTC,CASSQVQYNEQFF
-,TRBV5-1,TRBJ2-1,TRBD2,TGCGCCAGCAGCGTGACTAGCGGGGGGGCCTCCTACAATGAGCAGTTCTTC,CASSVTSGGASYNEQFF
-,TRBV11-2,TRBJ2-3,-,TGTGCCAGCAGCTTAGGCATAGGGATGGATACGCAGTATTTT,CASSLGIGMDTQYF
many,TRBV28,TRBJ2-5,-,TGTGCCAGCAGTTACTGGGATAGGGAGACCCAGTACTTC,CASSYWDRETQYF
few,TRBV5-5,TRBJ2-7,TRBD1,TGTGCCAGCAGCTTGATTATGGGACAGGCCTCCTACGAGCAGTACTTC,CASSLIMGQASYEQYF
-,TRBV20-1,TRBJ2-1,TRBD1,TGCAGTGCTAGAGACCGAAAGGGGGCATGGGATGAGCAGTTCTTC,CSARDRKGAWDEQFF
few,TRBV6-1,TRBJ2-3,TRBD2,TGTGCCAGCAGTGGGGGGAATAGCGGGGCCTCCACAGATACGCAGTATTTT,CASSGGNSGASTDTQYF
-,TRBV7-9,TRBJ2-1,TRBD1,TGTGCCAGCAGCTTAGGTCGGACAGGGGTGGTGGCCGCAGTACTGTTCTTC,CASSLGRTGVVAAVLFF
many,TRBV5-1,TRBJ2-5,TRBD1,TGCGCCAGCAGCTCCTCCGGGACAGGGTACGAGACCCAGTACTTC,CASSSSGTGYETQYF
-,TRBV19,TRBJ2-5,TRBD2,TGTGCCAGTAGTGACCCTACCTCAAGACTAGCGGGACAAGAGACCCAGTACTTC,CASSDPTSRLAGQETQYF
once,TRBV12-3/TRBV12-4,TRBJ1-2,TRBD1,TGTGCCAGCAGCCCCAGACAGGGGCAAGATGGCTACACCTTC,CASSPRQGQDGYTF
-,TRBV12-3/TRBV12-4,TRBJ2-1,TRBD2,TGTGCCAGCAGTAGACTAGCGGGAGTTTCGGGTGAGCAGTTCTTC,CASSRLAGVSGEQFF
-,TRBV7-9,TRBJ1-1,-,TGTGCCGGAGTCTGGGGGAACACTGAAGCTTTCTTT,CAGVWGNTEAFF
-,TRBV2,TRBJ1-1,-,TGTGCCAGCAATCCCTCGACGAGTGGCACTGAAGCTTTCTTT,CASNPSTSGTEAFF
-,TRBV20-1,TRBJ1-2,-,TGCAGTGCTACCAGGACGGAGGGCTATGGCTACACCTTC,CSATRTEGYGYTF
many,TRBV6-4,TRBJ2-5,TRBD1,TGTGCCAGCAGTGCAAGGACAGGACAAGAGACCCAGTACTTC,CASSARTGQETQYF
-,TRBV7-2,TRBJ2-7,-,TGTGCCAGCAGCACAGGGTACCCATACGAGCAGTACTTC,CASSTGYPYEQYF
many,TRBV29-1,TRBJ2-7,TRBD2,TGCAGCGCTGAAGGACTAGACTACGAGCAGTACTTC,CSAEGLDYEQYF
many,TRBV12-3/TRBV12-4,TRBJ2-7,-,TGTGCCAGCAGTTCCCAAAGCCCCCTCAACGAGCAGTACTTC,CASSSQSPLNEQYF
many,TRBV2,TRBJ2-3,-,TGTGCCAGCAGTGAGCAGGGCACAGATACGCAGTATTTT,CASSEQGTDTQYF
few,TRBV20-1,TRBJ2-1,-,TGCAGTGCTAGAGCACTACCAGAGCAGTTCTTC,CSARALPEQFF
many,TRBV24-1,TRBJ2-1,-,TGTGCCACCCGGGGCCCTGTGGGGGGCGATGAGCAGTTCTTC,CATRGPVGGDEQFF
few,TRBV2,TRBJ2-3,-,TGTGCCAGCCGGCTAGCGACTAGCACAGATACGCAGTATTTT,CASRLATSTDTQYF
-,TRBV5-5,TRBJ2-5,TRBD1,TGTGCCAGCGGCCCAGTGGACAGGACCCAAGAGACCCAGTACTTC,CASGPVDRTQETQYF
few,TRBV5-6,TRBJ2-5,TRBD2,TGTGCCAGCAGCTTGAAGGGACTAGGAAGAGGGACCCAGTACTTC,CASSLKGLGRGTQYF
few,TRBV3-1,TRBJ1-2,-,TGTGCCAGCAGCCTGGTTGTAGGAGGCCCCGGGGGTGGCTACACCTTC,CASSLVVGGPGGGYTF
few,TRBV6-6,TRBJ2-1,TRBD1,TGTGCCAGCAGTACCCGGGACAGGAGGTCAGGTTACAATGAGCAGTTCTTC,CASSTRDRRSGYNEQFF
few,TRBV24-1,TRBJ1-5,-,TGTGCCACCAGTTCGGCAGACACGTATAGCAATCAGCCCCAGCATTTT,CATSSADTYSNQPQHF
-,TRBV5-1,TRBJ2-7,TRBD1,TGCGCCAACAGCTTGGGTGGACAGGGTAATTTCTACGAGCAGTACTTC,CANSLGGQGNFYEQYF
-,TRBV2,TRBJ2-7,-,TGTGCCAGCAGGTACCGGGGCCGCTACGAGCAGTACTTC,CASRYRGRYEQYF
-,TRBV28,TRBJ1-1,-,TGTGCCAGCCAGGGTCGGCCGAACACTGAAGCTTTCTTT,CASQGRPNTEAFF